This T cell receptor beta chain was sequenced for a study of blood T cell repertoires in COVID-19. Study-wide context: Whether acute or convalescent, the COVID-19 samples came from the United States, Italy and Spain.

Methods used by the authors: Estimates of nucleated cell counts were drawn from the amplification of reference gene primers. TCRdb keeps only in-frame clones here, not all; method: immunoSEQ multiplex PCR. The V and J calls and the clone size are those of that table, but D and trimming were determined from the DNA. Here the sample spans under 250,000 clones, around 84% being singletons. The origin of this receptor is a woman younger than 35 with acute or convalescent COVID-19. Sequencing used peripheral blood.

The CDR3 loop reads CASSLVPSGNEQFF. Written as DNA, the CDR3 is TGTGCCAGCAGCTTAGTCCCTAGCGGAAATGAGCAGTTCTTC. The genes are TRBV11-2 and TRBJ2-1; 7 nucleotides align to TRBD2. CDR1 and CDR2 (germline): SGHAT, FQNNGV. Losses at the gene ends were 1 base for V and 7 bases for J; bases not matched to a gene: 4. The CDR3 covers 14 residues. The whole variable domain, remainder taken from reference TRBV11-2 and TRBJ2-1, is EAGVAQSPRYKIIEKRQSVAFWCNPISGHATLYWYQQILGQGPKLLIQFQNNGVVDDSQLPKDRFSAERLKGVDSTLKIQPAKLEDSAVYLCASSLVPSGNEQFFGPGTRLTVL.